This T cell receptor (beta chain) derives from a study of T cells in Graves' hyperthyroidism and ophthalmopathy. In this sample, this clonotype turned up once. This CDR3 spans 13 amino acids. CDR1 and CDR2 (germline): ENHRY, SYGVKD. The V gene end was trimmed by 3 bases and the J gene end by 12 bases; junction bases not matched to a gene: 8. RNA transcripts served as the template for amplifying TCR beta CDR3 regions. When the TCR CDR3 underwent first-round RT-PCR, the HTBI primer set was used. One entry per CDR3 protein results from TCRdb running MiXCR on the multiplex PCR reads. The sample holds fewer than 650,000 distinct CDR3 sequences, around 50% seen once.

What was sequenced was peripheral blood or thyroid tissue (not recorded which). The chain joins TRBV10-3 to TRBJ2-7; TRBD1 matches at 10 bases. The receptor was isolated from an adult woman with Graves' disease, either hyperthyroidism or ophthalmopathy (not recorded which). The CDR3 DNA follows: TGTGCCATCAGTGATAGGGACAGGGGTCCGAGGTACTTC. This gives the protein CAISDRDRGPRYF.